This TCR beta chain is drawn from a study of blood T cell repertoires in COVID-19. Libraries were prepared by immunoSEQ multiplex PCR; TCRdb keeps only in-frame clonotypes and omits some of them. The sample records about 210,000 clones, about four fifths being singletons. The specimen sequenced was peripheral blood. The clonotype originates from a woman of 80 years or more with COVID-19, enrolled during active disease.

This CDR3 is CASSQRGGANNEQFF. The CDR3, as DNA: TGTGCCAGCAGCCAACGCGGGGGGGCCAACAATGAGCAGTTCTTC. The chain joins TRBV3-1 (or the pseudogene TRBV3-2) to TRBJ2-1; 9 nucleotides line up with TRBD2. CDR1 is LGHDT and CDR2 is YNNKEL in the germline V gene (reference sequence). This CDR3 region has 15 residues. V was clipped by 2 bases and J by 5 bases; unmatched bases: 4.